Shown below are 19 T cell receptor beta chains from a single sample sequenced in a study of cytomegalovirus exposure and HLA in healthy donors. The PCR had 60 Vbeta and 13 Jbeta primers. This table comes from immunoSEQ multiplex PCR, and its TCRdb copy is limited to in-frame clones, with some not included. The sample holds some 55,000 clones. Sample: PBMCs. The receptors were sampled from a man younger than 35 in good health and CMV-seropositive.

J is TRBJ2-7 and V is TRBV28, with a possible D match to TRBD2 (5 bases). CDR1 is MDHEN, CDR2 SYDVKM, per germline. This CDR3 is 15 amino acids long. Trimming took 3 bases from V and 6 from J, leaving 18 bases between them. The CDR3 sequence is CASSFQPSGFSEQYF. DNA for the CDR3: TGTGCCAGCAGTTTCCAACCCTCGGGGTTCAGCGAGCAGTACTTC.

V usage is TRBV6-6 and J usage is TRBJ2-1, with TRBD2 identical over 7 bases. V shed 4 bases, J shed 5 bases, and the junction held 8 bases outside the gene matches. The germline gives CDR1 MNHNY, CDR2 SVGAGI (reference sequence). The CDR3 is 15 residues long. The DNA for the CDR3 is TGTGCCAGCAGTTTGAGAGGCGGGAGTCACAATGAGCAGTTCTTC. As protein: CASSLRGGSHNEQFF.

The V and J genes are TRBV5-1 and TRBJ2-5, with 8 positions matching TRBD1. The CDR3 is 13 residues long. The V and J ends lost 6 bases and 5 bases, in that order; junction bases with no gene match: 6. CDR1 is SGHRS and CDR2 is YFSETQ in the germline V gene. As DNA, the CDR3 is TGCGCCAGCAACCAGGGGGCTAGGGAGACCCAGTACTTC. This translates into CASNQGARETQYF.

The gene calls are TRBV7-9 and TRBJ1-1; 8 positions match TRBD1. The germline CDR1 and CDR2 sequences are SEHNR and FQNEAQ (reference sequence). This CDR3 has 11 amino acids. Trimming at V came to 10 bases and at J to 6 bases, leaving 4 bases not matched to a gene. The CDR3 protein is CATGTGAEAFF. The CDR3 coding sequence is TGTGCCACCGGGACAGGAGCTGAAGCTTTCTTT.

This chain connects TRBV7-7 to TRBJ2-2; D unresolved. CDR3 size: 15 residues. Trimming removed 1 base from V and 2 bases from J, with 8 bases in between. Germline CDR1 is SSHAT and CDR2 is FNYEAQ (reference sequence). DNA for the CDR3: TGTGCCAGCAGCTTAGGGCTTGAAAACACCGGGGAGCTGTTTTTT. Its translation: CASSLGLENTGELFF.

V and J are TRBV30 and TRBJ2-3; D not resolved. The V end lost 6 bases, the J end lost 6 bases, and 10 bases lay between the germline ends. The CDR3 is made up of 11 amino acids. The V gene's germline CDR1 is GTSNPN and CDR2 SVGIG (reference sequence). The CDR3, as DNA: TGTGCCTGCCCAGGAAGTGATACGCAGTATTTT. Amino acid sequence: CACPGSDTQYF.

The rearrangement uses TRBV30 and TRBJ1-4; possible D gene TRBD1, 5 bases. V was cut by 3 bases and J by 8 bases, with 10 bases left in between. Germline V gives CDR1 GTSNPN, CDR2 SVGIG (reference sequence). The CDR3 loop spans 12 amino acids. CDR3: CAWSSGGEKLFF. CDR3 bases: TGTGCCTGGAGCTCGGGGGGGGAAAAACTGTTTTTT.

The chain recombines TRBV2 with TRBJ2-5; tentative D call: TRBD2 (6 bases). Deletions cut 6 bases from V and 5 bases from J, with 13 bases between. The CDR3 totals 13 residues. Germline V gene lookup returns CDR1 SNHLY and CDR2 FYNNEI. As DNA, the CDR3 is TGTGCCAGCAGACCCGACGGGAGTGAGACCCAGTACTTC. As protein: CASRPDGSETQYF.

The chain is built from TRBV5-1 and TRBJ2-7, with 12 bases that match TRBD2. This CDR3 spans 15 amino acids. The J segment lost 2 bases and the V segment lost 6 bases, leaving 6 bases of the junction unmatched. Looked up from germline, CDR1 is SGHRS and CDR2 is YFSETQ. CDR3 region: CASIPTSGGPYEQYF. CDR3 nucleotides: TGCGCCAGCATCCCGACTAGCGGGGGACCCTACGAGCAGTACTTC. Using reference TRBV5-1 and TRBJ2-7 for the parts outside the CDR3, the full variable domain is KAGVTQTPRYLIKTRGQQVTLSCSPISGHRSVSWYQQTPGQGLQFLFEYFSETQRNKGNFPGRFSGRQFSNSRSEMNVSTLELGDSALYLCASIPTSGGPYEQYFGPGTRLTVT.

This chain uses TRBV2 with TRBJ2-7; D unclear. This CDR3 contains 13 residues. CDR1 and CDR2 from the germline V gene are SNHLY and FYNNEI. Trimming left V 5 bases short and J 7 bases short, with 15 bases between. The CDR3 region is CASSFGSGAEQYF. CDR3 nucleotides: TGTGCCAGCAGTTTCGGGTCCGGTGCGGAGCAGTACTTC.

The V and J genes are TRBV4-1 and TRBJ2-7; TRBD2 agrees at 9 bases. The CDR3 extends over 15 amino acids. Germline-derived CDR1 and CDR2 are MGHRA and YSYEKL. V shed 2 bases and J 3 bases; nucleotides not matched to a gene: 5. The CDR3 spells CASSQFLAGHYEQYF. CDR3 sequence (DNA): TGCGCCAGCAGCCAATTTCTAGCGGGGCACTACGAGCAGTACTTC.

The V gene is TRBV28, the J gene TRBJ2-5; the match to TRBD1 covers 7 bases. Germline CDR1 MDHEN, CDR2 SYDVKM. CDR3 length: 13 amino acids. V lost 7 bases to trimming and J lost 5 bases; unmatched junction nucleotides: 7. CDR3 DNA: TGTGCCAGCATAGGGGCCAGGGGGGAGACCCAGTACTTC. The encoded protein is CASIGARGETQYF.

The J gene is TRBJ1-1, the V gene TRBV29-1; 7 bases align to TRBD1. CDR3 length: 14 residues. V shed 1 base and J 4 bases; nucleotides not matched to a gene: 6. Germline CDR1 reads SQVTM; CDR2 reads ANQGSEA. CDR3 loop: CSVEGQGFGTEAFF. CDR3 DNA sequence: TGCAGCGTTGAAGGACAGGGCTTTGGCACTGAAGCTTTCTTT.

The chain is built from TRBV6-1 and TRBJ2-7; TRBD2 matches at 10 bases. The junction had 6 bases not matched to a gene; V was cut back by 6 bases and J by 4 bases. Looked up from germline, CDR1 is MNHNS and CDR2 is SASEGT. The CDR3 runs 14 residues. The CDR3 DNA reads TGTGCCAGCAGCCTTAGCGGGAGGTGGTACGAGCAGTACTTC. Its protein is CASSLSGRWYEQYF.

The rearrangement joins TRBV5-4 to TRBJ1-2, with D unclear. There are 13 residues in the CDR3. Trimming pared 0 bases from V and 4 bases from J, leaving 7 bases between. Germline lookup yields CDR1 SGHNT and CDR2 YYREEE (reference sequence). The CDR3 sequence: CASSLDNAYGYTF. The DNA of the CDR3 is TGTGCCAGCAGCTTGGACAACGCCTATGGCTACACCTTC.

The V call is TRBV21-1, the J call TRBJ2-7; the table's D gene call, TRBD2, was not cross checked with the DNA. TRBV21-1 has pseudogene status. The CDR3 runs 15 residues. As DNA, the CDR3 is TGTGCCAGCAGCAAAGGGGCGGGAGGGAGATACGAGCAGTACTTC. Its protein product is CASSKGAGGRYEQYF.

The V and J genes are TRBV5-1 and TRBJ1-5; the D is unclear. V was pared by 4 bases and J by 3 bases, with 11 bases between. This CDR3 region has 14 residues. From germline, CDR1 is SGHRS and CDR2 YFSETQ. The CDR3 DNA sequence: TGCGCCAGCAGCCCATTAGACTACAATCAGCCCCAGCATTTT. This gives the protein CASSPLDYNQPQHF.

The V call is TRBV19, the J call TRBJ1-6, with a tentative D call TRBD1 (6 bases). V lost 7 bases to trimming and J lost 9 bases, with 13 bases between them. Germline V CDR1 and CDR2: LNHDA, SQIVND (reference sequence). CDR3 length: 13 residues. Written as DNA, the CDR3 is TGTGCCAGTACCCGGGGGGCAATTTCACCCCTCCACTTT. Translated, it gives CASTRGAISPLHF.

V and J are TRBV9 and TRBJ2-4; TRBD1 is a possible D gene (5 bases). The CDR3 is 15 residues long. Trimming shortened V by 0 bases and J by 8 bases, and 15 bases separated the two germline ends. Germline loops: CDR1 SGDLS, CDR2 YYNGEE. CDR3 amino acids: CASSVDQGFWDIQYF. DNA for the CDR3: TGTGCCAGCAGCGTAGATCAGGGCTTCTGGGACATTCAGTACTTC.